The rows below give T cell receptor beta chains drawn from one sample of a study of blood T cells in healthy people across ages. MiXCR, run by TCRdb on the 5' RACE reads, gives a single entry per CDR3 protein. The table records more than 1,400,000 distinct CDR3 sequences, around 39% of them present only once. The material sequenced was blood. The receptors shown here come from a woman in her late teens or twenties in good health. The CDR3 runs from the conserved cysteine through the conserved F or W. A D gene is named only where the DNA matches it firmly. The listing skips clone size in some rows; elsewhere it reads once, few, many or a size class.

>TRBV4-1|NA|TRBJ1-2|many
CASQLGPDNYGYTF
TGCGCCAGCCAGTTGGGGCCGGATAACTATGGCTACACCTTC
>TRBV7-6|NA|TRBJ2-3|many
CASSLGSGTDTQYF
TGTGCCAGCAGCTTAGGGTCGGGCACAGATACGCAGTATTTT
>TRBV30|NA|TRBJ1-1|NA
CAWSEVNTEAFF
TGTGCCTGGAGTGAGGTGAACACTGAAGCTTTCTTT
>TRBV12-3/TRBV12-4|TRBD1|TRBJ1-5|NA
CASSFRQGAGNQPQHF
TGTGCCAGCAGTTTTCGGCAGGGGGCAGGTAATCAGCCCCAGCATTTT
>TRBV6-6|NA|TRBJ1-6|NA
CAIRGQSNSPLHF
TGTGCCATCCGGGGGCAGTCTAATTCACCCCTCCACTTT
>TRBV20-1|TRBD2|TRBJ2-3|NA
CSARRSASGYLDTQYF
TGCAGTGCGAGAAGATCGGCTAGCGGGTACTTAGATACGCAGTATTTT
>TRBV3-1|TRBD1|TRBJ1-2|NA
CASSRLQGAGYTF
TGTGCCAGCAGCCGCCTTCAGGGGGCAGGCTACACCTTC
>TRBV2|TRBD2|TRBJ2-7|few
CASSASSGRAYEQYF
TGTGCCAGCAGTGCGTCTAGCGGGAGGGCCTACGAGCAGTACTTC
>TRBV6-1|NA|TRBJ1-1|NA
CASSEEEGRNTEAFF
TGTGCCAGCAGTGAAGAGGAGGGTAGGAACACTGAAGCTTTCTTT
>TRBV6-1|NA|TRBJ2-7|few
CASRLGGGNEQYF
TGTGCCAGCAGACTTGGGGGAGGTAACGAGCAGTACTTC
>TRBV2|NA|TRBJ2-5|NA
CAIQTPKETQYF
TGTGCCATCCAGACACCAAAAGAGACCCAGTACTTC
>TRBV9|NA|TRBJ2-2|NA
CASRDFEAGESGTGELFF
TGTGCCAGCAGAGATTTTGAGGCAGGGGAATCGGGCACCGGGGAGCTGTTTTTT
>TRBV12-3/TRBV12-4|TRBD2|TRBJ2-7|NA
CASSLDGLASRDEQYF
TGTGCCAGCAGTTTGGACGGACTAGCCTCAAGGGACGAGCAGTACTTC
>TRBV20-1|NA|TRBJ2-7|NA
CSAPVLGREQYF
TGCAGTGCCCCCGTGTTGGGGAGAGAGCAGTACTTC
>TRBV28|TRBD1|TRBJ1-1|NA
CASTKLQGPRRNTEAFF
TGTGCCAGCACCAAGCTACAGGGGCCGCGACGGAACACTGAAGCTTTCTTT
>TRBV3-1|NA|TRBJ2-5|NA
CASSREAQETQYF
TGTGCCAGCAGCCGGGAGGCCCAAGAGACCCAGTACTTC
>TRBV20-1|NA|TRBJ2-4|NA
CSAEKGSENIQYF
TGCAGTGCGGAGAAAGGGAGCGAAAACATTCAGTACTTC
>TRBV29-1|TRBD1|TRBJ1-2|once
CSVVTGGRVVYGYTF
TGCAGCGTTGTAACAGGGGGGAGGGTAGTTTATGGCTACACCTTC
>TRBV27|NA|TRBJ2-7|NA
CASNPPDSYEQYF
TGTGCCAGCAATCCCCCGGACTCCTACGAGCAGTACTTC
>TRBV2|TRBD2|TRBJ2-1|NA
CAREERDSYNEQFF
TGTGCCAGAGAAGAGCGGGACTCCTACAATGAGCAGTTCTTC
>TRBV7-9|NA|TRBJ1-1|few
CASSFMDTEAFF
TGTGCCAGCAGCTTCATGGACACTGAAGCTTTCTTT
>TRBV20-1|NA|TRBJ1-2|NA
CSARFRGYGYTF
TGCAGTGCTAGATTTCGGGGCTATGGCTACACCTTC
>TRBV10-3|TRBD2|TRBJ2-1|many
CAISETERGGTNEQFF
TGTGCCATCAGTGAAACGGAGCGGGGGGGCACGAATGAGCAGTTCTTC
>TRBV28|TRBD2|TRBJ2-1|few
CASSHGGLAGYNEQFF
TGTGCCAGCAGTCACGGCGGACTAGCGGGTTACAATGAGCAGTTCTTC
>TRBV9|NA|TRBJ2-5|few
CASSVGVERKRETQYF
TGTGCCAGCAGCGTAGGGGTTGAGCGGAAAAGGGAGACCCAGTACTTC
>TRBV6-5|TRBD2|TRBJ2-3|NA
CASSYSKSEVAGGPDTQYF
TGTGCCAGCAGTTACTCGAAATCAGAGGTAGCGGGAGGGCCAGATACGCAGTATTTT
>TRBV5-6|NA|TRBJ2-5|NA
CASRLGRGQPVETQYF
TGTGCCAGCAGATTGGGCCGCGGACAGCCCGTAGAGACCCAGTACTTC
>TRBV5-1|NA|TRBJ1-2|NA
CASSFSSGGVGYGYTF
TGCGCCAGCAGCTTCTCTTCTGGGGGCGTCGGCTATGGCTACACCTTC
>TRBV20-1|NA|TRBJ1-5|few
CSASGGLLNQPQHF
TGCAGTGCTAGTGGGGGCCTCCTCAATCAGCCCCAGCATTTT
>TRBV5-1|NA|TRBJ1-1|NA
CASSPGESDRNFEAFF
TGCGCCAGCAGCCCGGGCGAGAGTGACAGGAACTTTGAAGCTTTCTTT
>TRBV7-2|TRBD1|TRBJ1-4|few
CASSGFDRGYDEKLFF
TGTGCCAGCAGCGGATTTGACAGGGGGTATGATGAAAAACTGTTTTTT
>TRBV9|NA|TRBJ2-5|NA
CASSVGGLMKETQYF
TGTGCCAGCAGCGTAGGAGGGTTAATGAAAGAGACCCAGTACTTC
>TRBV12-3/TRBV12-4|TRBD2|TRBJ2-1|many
CASSSTSGGVRNEQFF
TGTGCCAGCAGTTCGACTAGCGGGGGGGTGAGAAATGAGCAGTTCTTC
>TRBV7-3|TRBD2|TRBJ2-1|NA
CVSSSSGGGDYNEQFF
TGTGTCAGCAGTTCGAGCGGGGGGGGTGACTACAATGAGCAGTTCTTC
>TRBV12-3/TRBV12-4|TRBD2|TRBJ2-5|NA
CASSFTSGGSQETQYF
TGTGCCAGCAGTTTCACCTCGGGGGGGTCACAAGAGACCCAGTACTTC
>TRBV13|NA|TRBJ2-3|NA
CASSLALRGDTQYF
TGTGCCAGCAGCTTAGCACTACGGGGAGATACGCAGTATTTT
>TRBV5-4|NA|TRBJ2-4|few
CASSFPGAVREEQYF
TGTGCCAGCAGCTTCCCGGGTGCGGTCAGGGAAGAGCAGTACTTC
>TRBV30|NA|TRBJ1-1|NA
CAGKREDTEAFF
TGTGCCGGGAAACGGGAGGACACTGAAGCTTTCTTT
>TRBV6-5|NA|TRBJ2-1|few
CASSYSISGEQFF
TGTGCCAGCAGTTACTCGATAAGCGGCGAGCAGTTCTTC
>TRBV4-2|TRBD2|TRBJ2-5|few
CASSQLPSGGKETQYF
TGTGCCAGCAGCCAACTACCTAGCGGAGGAAAAGAGACCCAGTACTTC
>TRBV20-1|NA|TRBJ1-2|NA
CSARGTHEVGYTF
TGCAGTGCTAGAGGGACACACGAAGTGGGCTACACCTTC
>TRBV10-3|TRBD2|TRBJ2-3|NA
CAISAYRTSGSTDTQYF
TGTGCCATCAGTGCCTACCGGACTAGCGGGAGCACAGATACGCAGTATTTT
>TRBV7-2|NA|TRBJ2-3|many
CASSSRLSTDTQYF
TGTGCCAGCAGTAGCAGACTTAGCACAGATACGCAGTATTTT
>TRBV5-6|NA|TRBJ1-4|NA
CASSSVEGTNEKLFF
TGTGCCAGCAGCTCTGTAGAGGGAACTAATGAAAAACTGTTTTTT
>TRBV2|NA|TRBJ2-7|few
CASRVRDDRLTYEQYF
TGTGCCAGCAGGGTAAGGGATGACAGGTTGACCTACGAGCAGTACTTC
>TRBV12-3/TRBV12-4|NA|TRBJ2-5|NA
CASTGLGRVETQYF
TGTGCCTCTACGGGGTTAGGGCGGGTGGAGACCCAGTACTTC
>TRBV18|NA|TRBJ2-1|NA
CASSPPRTRSSYNEQFF
TGTGCCAGCTCACCACCAAGAACGCGTAGCTCCTACAATGAGCAGTTCTTC
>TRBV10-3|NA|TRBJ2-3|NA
CAISESTQGPDTQYF
TGTGCCATCAGTGAGTCGACTCAGGGGCCAGATACGCAGTATTTT